Listed here are 13 T cell receptor beta chains from one sample, sequenced in a study of CD8 T cells in ankylosing spondylitis. TCRdb independently ran MiXCR on the 5' RACE reads; one entry per CDR3 protein. The table has roughly 170,000 distinct CDR3 sequences, just over 9.5% seen once. Sequencing was carried out using blood, either unsorted or a sorted T cell fraction (not recorded which). The origin of the receptors is a female donor with ankylosing spondylitis or in good health (not recorded which).

This clonotype has at least ten counts. This sequence joins TRBV4-3 and TRBJ2-1; TRBD1 might be the D (7 bases). The V gene's germline CDR1 is LGHNA and CDR2 YSLEER. This CDR3 has 16 amino acids. Trimming took 4 bases from V and 0 from J, leaving 13 bases between them. CDR3 loop: CASSPGGRSSYNEQFF. Here the CDR3 DNA reads TGCGCCAGCAGCCCAGGGGGGCGGTCCTCCTACAATGAGCAGTTCTTC.

The chain recombines TRBV28 with TRBJ1-2, with TRBD1 identical over 9 bases. V dropped 4 bases and J dropped 7; count of bases not matched to a gene: 13. The CDR3 has 16 residues. Germline CDR1 MDHEN, CDR2 SYDVKM. The CDR3 region is CASSSFRDRVGAGYTF. In DNA, the CDR3 is TGTGCCAGCAGTTCCTTCCGGGACAGGGTTGGGGCTGGCTACACCTTC.

The J gene is TRBJ1-2, the V gene TRBV5-1; TRBD1 might be the D (5 bases). Germline V gene lookup returns CDR1 SGHRS and CDR2 YFSETQ. The CDR3 consists of 13 residues. Trimming shortened V by 7 bases and J by 4 bases, and 14 bases separated the two germline ends. CDR3 DNA: TGCGCCAGCGACCCTTCGGGGGGCTATGGCTACACCTTC. It encodes CASDPSGGYGYTF.

This clonotype was seen more than once but under ten times. The chain uses TRBV9 and TRBJ2-7; the D gene is possibly TRBD1 (6 bases). The V gene lost 3 bases and the J gene lost 1 base, with 14 bases spanning the gap. The germline V gene has CDR1 SGDLS and CDR2 YYNGEE. This CDR3 comprises 15 residues. The CDR3 bases are TGTGCCAGCAGCGGGGGGCGGACTGCATCCTACGAGCAGTACTTC. It codes for CASSGGRTASYEQYF.

This clonotype was seen at least ten times. The genes are TRBV10-3 and TRBJ2-2; 7 bases map to TRBD1. Germline trimming cut 8 bases from V and 1 base from J; bases unmatched to any gene: 4. The CDR3 is 14 residues long. CDR1 and CDR2 (germline): ENHRY, SYGVKD. Here the CDR3 DNA reads TGTGCCATCCTCGACAGGGAGAACACCGGGGAGCTGTTTTTT. Protein sequence: CAILDRENTGELFF.

This clonotype occurred many times. CDR3 sequence (DNA): TGTGCCAGCAGTTTTGTTTTGGCTAGCGGGAGGGCGGGCACAGATACGCAGTATTTT. This translates into CASSFVLASGRAGTDTQYF. The chain employs TRBV12-3 or TRBV12-4 and TRBJ2-3, with 12 bases identical to TRBD2. After removal of 3 bases from V and 1 base from J, the junction contained 11 bases not matched to a gene. This CDR3 has 19 amino acids.

This sequence joins TRBV7-9 and TRBJ2-3; 7 bases are a match to TRBD2. J was trimmed by 9 bases and V by 5 bases; bases with no gene match: 14. Germline values: CDR1 SEHNR, CDR2 FQNEAQ (reference sequence). The CDR3 loop spans 15 amino acids. The CDR3 spells CASSHVVKGRETQYF. CDR3 sequence (DNA): TGTGCCAGCAGCCACGTAGTAAAGGGGAGGGAAACGCAGTATTTT.

This clonotype has just a few counts. This chain uses TRBV4-2 with TRBJ2-7; 7 nucleotides match TRBD1. The germline V gene has CDR1 LGHNA and CDR2 YNFKEQ. V shed 1 base, J shed 2 bases, and the junction held 8 bases outside the gene matches. The CDR3 loop spans 16 amino acids. CDR3 coding DNA: TGTGCCAGCAGCCAAGGTCTGCGGACAGGAGCCTACGAGCAGTACTTC. Its translation is CASSQGLRTGAYEQYF.

The genes are TRBV7-6 and TRBJ2-1; no reliable D call. There are 17 residues in the CDR3. The germline V and J ends were trimmed by 3 bases and 0 bases, with 15 bases remaining between them. CDR1 SGHVS and CDR2 FNYEAQ come from the germline V gene. The CDR3 loop is CASSFLGIGASYNEQFF. The CDR3 nucleotides read TGTGCCAGCAGCTTCCTAGGGATCGGAGCCTCCTACAATGAGCAGTTCTTC.

This clonotype occurred a few times. The chain combines TRBV15 with TRBJ1-1; no clear D. Germline loops: CDR1 LNHNV, CDR2 YYDKDF (reference sequence). Trimming cost V 2 bases and J 0 bases, with 13 bases left between them. The CDR3 runs to 16 residues. DNA for the CDR3: TGTGCCACCAGCAGACCTCCTCCCAGGATGAACACTGAAGCTTTCTTT. Its protein is CATSRPPPRMNTEAFF. Together with reference TRBV15 and TRBJ1-1, the CDR3 gives the full variable domain: DAMVIQNPRYQVTQFGKPVTLSCSQTLNHNVMYWYQQKSSQAPKLLFHYYDKDFNNEADTPDNFQSRRPNTSFCFLDIRSPGLGDTAMYLCATSRPPPRMNTEAFFGQGTRLTVV.

This clonotype was recorded many times. V is TRBV29-1 and J is TRBJ2-7; no clear D gene. The germline V gene encodes CDR1 SQVTM and CDR2 ANQGSEA. This CDR3 region has 13 residues. The V end was cut by 3 bases, the J end by 0 bases, with 9 bases between. The CDR3 spells CSVEQASSYEQYF. CDR3 in DNA: TGCAGCGTTGAGCAGGCAAGCTCCTACGAGCAGTACTTC.

The V call is TRBV27, the J call TRBJ2-5, with 12 bases fitting TRBD2. V shed 6 bases, J shed 5 bases, and the junction held 7 bases outside the gene matches. CDR3 length: 15 residues. Per the germline V gene, CDR1 is MNHEY and CDR2 is SMNVEV (reference sequence). CDR3 bases: TGTGCCAGCAGCTCACTAGCGGGAGGACGGGAGACCCAGTACTTC. It yields the protein CASSSLAGGRETQYF.

This clonotype was recorded many times. Germline is not matched at one junction end, which may reflect a read error. V and J are TRBV4-3 and TRBJ2-7; D is perhaps TRBD2 (5 bases). Germline loops: CDR1 LGHNA, CDR2 YSLEER. This CDR3 spans 14 amino acids. The CDR3 is CASSKDGDDYEQYF. In DNA, the CDR3 is TGCGCCAGCAGCAAAGACGGGGATGACTACGAGCAGTACTTC.